The 6 T cell receptor beta chains below were found in one sample sequenced in a study of shared clonotypes between healthy human individuals. Repertoires were generated with immunoSEQ multiplex PCR, while TCRdb's copy carries only in-frame clones and drops some. The table has 500,000 or so clones, 90% to 96% seen once; the top ten hold around 0.066%. The sample comprised naive CD4+ T cells sorted from blood. The subset: CD45RA+ positively selected. The receptors come from a woman aged 25 to 39 in good health.

The J gene is TRBJ1-3, the V gene TRBV18; D perhaps matches TRBD1 (5 bases). The CDR3 is made up of 19 amino acids. Trimming cost V 2 bases and J 0 bases, with 20 bases left between them. Germline CDR1 reads KGHSH; CDR2 reads LQKENI. CDR3 protein: CASSPDLNFGHSSGNTIYF. CDR3 nucleotide sequence: TGTGCCAGCTCACCAGATCTCAATTTCGGACATTCCTCTGGAAACACCATATATTTT.

The chain is built from TRBV7-6 and TRBJ2-3; no definite D call. The CDR3 extends over 14 amino acids. Germline V CDR1 and CDR2: SGHVS, FNYEAQ. The V and J ends lost 6 bases and 0 bases respectively, with 10 bases between them. In DNA form, the CDR3 reads TGTGCCAGCAGATGGGGTTCTAGCACAGATACGCAGTATTTT. Its protein is CASRWGSSTDTQYF.

This chain links TRBV6-6 with TRBJ2-1, with TRBD2 as a possible D gene (6 bases). Germline V gene data show CDR1 as MNHNY and CDR2 as SVGAGI (reference sequence). V was trimmed by 2 bases and J by 3 bases, leaving 14 bases between them. This CDR3 is 16 amino acids long. Written as DNA, the CDR3 is TGTGCCAGCAGTTACAGTCCGGAGGGAGGCTACAATGAGCAGTTCTTC. Translated, it gives CASSYSPEGGYNEQFF.

The count of this clone is one. V usage is TRBV29-1 and J usage is TRBJ2-5, with 11 bases fitting TRBD2. The J call may be mistaken, given a closer DNA end match to TRBJ2-7. Germline V gene sequence: CDR1 SQVTM, CDR2 ANQGSEA. The CDR3 length is 14 residues. CDR3 nucleotides: TGCAGCGTTCGACTAGCGGGAAGGGTATACGAGCAGTACTTC. Translating it yields CSVRLAGRVYEQYF.

The chain has TRBV27 and TRBJ1-5; D unclear. Germline loops: CDR1 MNHEY, CDR2 SMNVEV (reference sequence). CDR3 length equals 15 residues. Trimming stripped 5 bases from V and 4 bases from J, with 15 bases between. CDR3 amino acids: CASSPEGRTNQPQHF. The CDR3, as DNA: TGTGCCAGCAGTCCAGAGGGCAGAACGAATCAGCCCCAGCATTTT.

The rearrangement uses TRBV11-1 and TRBJ2-1; D is ambiguous. Trimming left V 4 bases short and J 9 bases short, with 16 bases between. This CDR3 has 14 residues. Germline V gene sequence: CDR1 SGHAT, CDR2 FQDESV (reference sequence). The CDR3 is CASSSSELTVEQFF. CDR3 nucleotides: TGTGCCAGCAGCTCATCCGAATTAACGGTTGAGCAGTTCTTC. Combining the CDR3 with reference TRBV11-1 and TRBJ2-1 gives the whole variable domain EAEVAQSPRYKITEKSQAVAFWCDPISGHATLYWYRQILGQGPELLVQFQDESVVDDSQLPKDRFSAERLKGVDSTLKIQPAELGDSAMYLCASSSSELTVEQFFGPGTRLTVL.